A selection of T cell receptor beta chains follows, all from one sample in a study of blood T cell repertoires in COVID-19. This table comes from immunoSEQ multiplex PCR, and its TCRdb copy is limited to in-frame clones, with some not included. The sample includes 310,000 or so clones, roughly 86% seen only once; the top ten take 1% to 1.5%. Sequenced: peripheral blood. Receptors were obtained from a man aged 65-85 years with acute or convalescent COVID-19. CDR3s include the opening cysteine and the closing phenylalanine or tryptophan. D genes are given only for firm matches.

J gene,D gene,V gene,CDR3 DNA,CDR3 protein
TRBJ2-7,TRBD2,TRBV7-3,TGTGCCAGCAGCTTATCTAGCGGGGGGGCCTACGAGCAGTACTTC,CASSLSSGGAYEQYF
TRBJ2-1,NA,TRBV19,TGTGCCAGTAGTCTCGAGAAGAATGAGCAGTTCTTC,CASSLEKNEQFF
TRBJ2-3,TRBD2,TRBV5-1,TGCGCCAGCAGCACCGGGACTAGTGGCACAGATACGCAGTATTTT,CASSTGTSGTDTQYF
TRBJ2-7,TRBD1,TRBV5-1,TGCGCCAGCCGGACTCCGGGACAGGGGGCGTACGAGCAGTACTTC,CASRTPGQGAYEQYF
TRBJ2-1,NA,TRBV3-1/TRBV3-2,TGTGCCAGCAGCCAAGTGGGCTCCCCGTTCTTC,CASSQVGSPFF
TRBJ1-6,NA,TRBV6-2/TRBV6-3,TGTGCCAGCAGTTCAGGGGAGAGCTCCTATAATTCACCCCTCCACTTT,CASSSGESSYNSPLHF
TRBJ1-4,NA,TRBV11-2,TGTGCCAGCAGCTTTACAGGGAATCGGGAAAAACTGTTTTTT,CASSFTGNREKLFF
TRBJ2-1,TRBD2,TRBV3-1/TRBV3-2,TGTGCCAGCAGTCCCCCGGGACTAGGTTACAATGAGCAGTTCTTC,CASSPPGLGYNEQFF
TRBJ2-7,TRBD2,TRBV5-1,TGCGCCAGCAGCCCGGTCGGGGGGGACGAGCAGTACTTC,CASSPVGGDEQYF
TRBJ2-2,TRBD2,TRBV5-4,TGTGCCAGCAGCACCAAGACTAGCGGGAGCTACACCGGGGAGCTGTTTTTT,CASSTKTSGSYTGELFF
TRBJ2-7,TRBD1,TRBV28,TGTGCCAGCATCTCAGGACAGGACTACGAGCAGTACTTC,CASISGQDYEQYF
TRBJ2-7,TRBD2,TRBV29-1,TGCAGCGTTGAGGTCCGAGCGGGGGGGACCTACGAGCAGTACTTC,CSVEVRAGGTYEQYF
TRBJ1-6,NA,TRBV10-1,TGCGCCAGCAGTGAGTCGCACAGCCGCAAACCAGGGATATGGGATAATTCACCCCTCCACTTT,CASSESHSRKPGIWDNSPLHF
TRBJ2-3,NA,TRBV9,TGTGCCAGCAGCGTACGGGGGGCAACAGATACGCAGTATTTT,CASSVRGATDTQYF